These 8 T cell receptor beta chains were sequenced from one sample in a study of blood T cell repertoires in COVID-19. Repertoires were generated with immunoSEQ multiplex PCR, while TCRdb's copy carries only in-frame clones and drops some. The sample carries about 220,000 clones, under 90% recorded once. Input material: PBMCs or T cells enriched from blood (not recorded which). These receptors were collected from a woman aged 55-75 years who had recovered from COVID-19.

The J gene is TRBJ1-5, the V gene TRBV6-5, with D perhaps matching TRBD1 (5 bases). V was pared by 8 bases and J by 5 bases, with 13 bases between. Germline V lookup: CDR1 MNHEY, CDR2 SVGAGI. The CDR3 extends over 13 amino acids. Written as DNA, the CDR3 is TGTGCCAGCGACCCGGGCAGGGATCAGCCCCAGCATTTT. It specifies CASDPGRDQPQHF.

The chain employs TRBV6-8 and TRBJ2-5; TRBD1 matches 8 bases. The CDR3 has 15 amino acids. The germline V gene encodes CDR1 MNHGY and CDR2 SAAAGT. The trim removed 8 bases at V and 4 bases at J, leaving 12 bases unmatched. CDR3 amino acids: CASLFRGLGGETQYF. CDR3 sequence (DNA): TGTGCCAGCCTCTTCAGGGGGCTGGGGGGAGAGACCCAGTACTTC.

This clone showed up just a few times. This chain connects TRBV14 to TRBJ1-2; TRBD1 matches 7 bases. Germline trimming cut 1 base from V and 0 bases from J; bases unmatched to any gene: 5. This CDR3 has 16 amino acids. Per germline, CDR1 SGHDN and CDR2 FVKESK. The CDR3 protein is CASSQVGQTTNYGYTF. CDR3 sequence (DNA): TGTGCCAGCAGCCAAGTGGGACAGACAACTAACTATGGCTACACCTTC. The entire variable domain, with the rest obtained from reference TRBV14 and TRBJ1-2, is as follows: EAGVTQFPSHSVIEKGQTVTLRCDPISGHDNLYWYRRVMGKEIKFLLHFVKESKQDESGMPNNRFLAERTGGTYSTLKVQPAELEDSGVYFCASSQVGQTTNYGYTFGSGTRLTVV.

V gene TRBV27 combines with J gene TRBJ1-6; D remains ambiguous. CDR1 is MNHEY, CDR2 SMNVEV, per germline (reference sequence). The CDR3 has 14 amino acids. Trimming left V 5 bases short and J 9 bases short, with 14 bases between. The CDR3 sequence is CASSPTAVASPLHF. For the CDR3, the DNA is TGTGCCAGCAGTCCTACCGCGGTGGCTTCACCCCTCCACTTT.

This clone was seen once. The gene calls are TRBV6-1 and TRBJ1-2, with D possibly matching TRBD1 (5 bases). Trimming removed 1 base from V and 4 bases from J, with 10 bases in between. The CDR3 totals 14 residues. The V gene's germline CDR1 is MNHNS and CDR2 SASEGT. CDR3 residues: CASSEGTGLYGYTF. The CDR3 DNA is TGTGCCAGCAGTGAAGGCACAGGTCTCTATGGCTACACCTTC.

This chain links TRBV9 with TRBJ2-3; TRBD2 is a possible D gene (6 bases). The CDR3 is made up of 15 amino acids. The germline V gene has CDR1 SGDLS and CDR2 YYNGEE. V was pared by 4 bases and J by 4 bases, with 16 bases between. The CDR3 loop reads CASSIAGLAADTQYF. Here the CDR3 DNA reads TGTGCCAGCAGCATTGCGGGGTTAGCGGCAGATACGCAGTATTTT.

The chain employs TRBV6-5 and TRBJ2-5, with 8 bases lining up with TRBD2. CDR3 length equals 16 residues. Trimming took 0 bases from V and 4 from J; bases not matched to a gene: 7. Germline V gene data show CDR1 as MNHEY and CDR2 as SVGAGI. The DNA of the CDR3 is TGTGCCAGCAGTTACTCGAGGGGGGCGGGAGGAGAGACCCAGTACTTC. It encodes CASSYSRGAGGETQYF.

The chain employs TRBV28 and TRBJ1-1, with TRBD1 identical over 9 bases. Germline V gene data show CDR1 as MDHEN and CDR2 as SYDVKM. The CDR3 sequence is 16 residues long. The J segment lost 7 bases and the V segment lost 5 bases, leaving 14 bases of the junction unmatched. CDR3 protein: CASSTSGVQGAVEAFF. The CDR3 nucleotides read TGTGCCAGCAGTACCTCAGGCGTACAGGGGGCTGTTGAAGCTTTCTTT.